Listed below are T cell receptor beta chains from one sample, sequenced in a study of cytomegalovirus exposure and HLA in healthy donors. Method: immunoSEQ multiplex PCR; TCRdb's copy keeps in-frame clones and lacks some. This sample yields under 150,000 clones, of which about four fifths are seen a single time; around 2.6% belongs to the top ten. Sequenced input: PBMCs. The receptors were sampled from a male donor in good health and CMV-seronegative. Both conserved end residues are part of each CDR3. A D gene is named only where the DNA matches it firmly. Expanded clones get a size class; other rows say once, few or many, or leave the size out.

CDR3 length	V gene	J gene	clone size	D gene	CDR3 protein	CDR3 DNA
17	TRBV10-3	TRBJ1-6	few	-	CAISEHRDALGGSPLHF	TGTGCCATCAGTGAGCACCGGGACGCCTTGGGGGGTTCACCCCTCCACTTT
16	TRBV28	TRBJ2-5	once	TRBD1	CASSSPGGNLQETQYF	TGTGCCAGCAGTTCCCCAGGGGGAAACCTCCAAGAGACCCAGTACTTC
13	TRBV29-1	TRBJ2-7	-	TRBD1	CSATGQGWSEQYF	TGCAGCGCAACCGGACAGGGCTGGAGCGAGCAGTACTTC
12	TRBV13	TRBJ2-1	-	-	CASSLRNNEQFF	TGTGCCAGCAGCTTGAGGAACAATGAGCAGTTCTTC
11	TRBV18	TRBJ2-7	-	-	CASSRDSEQYF	TGTGCCAGCTCACGCGATTCCGAGCAGTACTTC
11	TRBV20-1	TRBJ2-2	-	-	CSARETGELFF	TGCAGTGCTCGGGAAACCGGGGAGCTGTTTTTT
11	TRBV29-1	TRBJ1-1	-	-	CSVGQDTEAFF	TGCAGCGTTGGTCAGGACACTGAAGCTTTCTTT
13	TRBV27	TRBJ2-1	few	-	CASRDTNFNEQFF	TGTGCCAGCAGGGACACTAATTTCAATGAGCAGTTCTTC
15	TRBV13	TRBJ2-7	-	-	CASSLENRVIHEQYF	TGTGCCAGCAGCTTAGAGAACAGGGTAATCCACGAGCAGTACTTC
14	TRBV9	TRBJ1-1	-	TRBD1	CASSSDRANTEAFF	TGTGCCAGCAGCTCGGACAGGGCGAACACTGAAGCTTTCTTT
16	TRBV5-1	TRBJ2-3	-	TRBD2	CASSSGTSGLRDTQYF	TGCGCCAGCAGCTCGGGGACTAGCGGCCTCCGGGATACGCAGTATTTT
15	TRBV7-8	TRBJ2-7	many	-	CASSLAQGPSYEQYF	TGTGCCAGCAGCTTAGCTCAGGGGCCCTCCTACGAGCAGTACTTC
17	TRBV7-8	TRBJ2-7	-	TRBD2	CASSRLVTSGSSYEQYF	TGTGCCAGCAGCCGACTGGTGACTAGCGGGAGCTCCTACGAGCAGTACTTC
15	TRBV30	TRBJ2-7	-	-	CAWSDPRLRRYEQYF	TGTGCCTGGAGTGATCCCAGACTACGACGCTACGAGCAGTACTTC
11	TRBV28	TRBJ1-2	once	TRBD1	CASSEGQSYTF	TGTGCCAGCTCCGAGGGACAGAGTTACACCTTC
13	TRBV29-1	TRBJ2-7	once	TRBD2	CSVGLAGDYEQYF	TGCAGCGTTGGACTAGCGGGAGACTACGAGCAGTACTTC
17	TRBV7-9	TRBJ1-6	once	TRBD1	CASSNSRQGAGMTVLHF	TGTGCCAGCAGCAACTCACGACAGGGGGCTGGAATGACGGTCCTCCACTTT
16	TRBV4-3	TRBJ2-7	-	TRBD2	CASSQETSGEVGEQYF	TGCGCCAGCAGCCAAGAAACTAGCGGAGAGGTGGGCGAGCAGTACTTC
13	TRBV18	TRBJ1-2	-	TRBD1	CASSPDRESGYTF	TGTGCCAGCTCACCTGACAGGGAGAGTGGCTACACCTTC
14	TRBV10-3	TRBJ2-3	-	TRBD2	CASTSGGSTDTQYF	TGTGCCTCCACTAGCGGGGGTAGCACAGATACGCAGTATTTT
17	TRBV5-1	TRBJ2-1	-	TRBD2	CASSPGVGLAAYNEQFF	TGCGCCAGCAGCCCTGGGGTAGGACTAGCGGCTTACAATGAGCAGTTCTTC
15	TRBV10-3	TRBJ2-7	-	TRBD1	CAIRRDVTGPYEQYF	TGTGCCATCAGGAGGGATGTGACAGGGCCCTACGAGCAGTACTTC
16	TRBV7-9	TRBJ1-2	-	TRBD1	CASSLANGQENYGYTF	TGTGCCAGCAGCTTAGCGAACGGACAGGAGAACTATGGCTACACCTTC
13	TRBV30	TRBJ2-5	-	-	CAWSRDWEETQYF	TGTGCCTGGAGCCGCGACTGGGAAGAGACCCAGTACTTC
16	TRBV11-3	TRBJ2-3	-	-	CASSQGWGGGADTQYF	TGTGCCAGCAGCCAGGGATGGGGAGGAGGGGCAGATACGCAGTATTTT
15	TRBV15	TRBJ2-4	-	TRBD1	CATSSSRQGENIQYF	TGTGCCACCAGCAGTTCCCGACAGGGTGAAAACATTCAGTACTTC